This T cell receptor (beta chain) was captured by sequencing in a study of blood T cells in healthy people across ages. Whole-study findings and limits: Relative to aged donors, long-lived donors carried more naive CD4+ cells and displayed higher diversity. The study lacked donor CMV status, which possibly confounded expanded clonotype changes.

This clonotype was observed many times. The antigen is undetermined. No fewer than 5.5 micrograms of total RNA were isolated from every sample. A J-beta primer mix and a sample-barcoded 5' primer were used in a second PCR of roughly 7 to 12 cycles. The template-switch adaptor, which had 12 random nucleotides, put a tag on each cDNA molecule. In TCRdb, the 5' RACE reads were re-called with MiXCR into one record per CDR3 protein. In the table there are roughly 1,700,000 distinct CDR3 sequences, roughly 27% of which are singletons. V was pared by 10 bases and J by 0 bases, with 16 bases between. The CDR3 loop spans 16 amino acids. The germline gives CDR1 MDHEN, CDR2 SYDVKM.

The specimen sequenced was blood. The chain recombines TRBV28 with TRBJ2-6, with D perhaps TRBD1 or TRBD2 (6 bases each). The sequence was obtained from a woman younger than 45 in good health. CDR3 region: CAIQGGGSSGANVLTF. CDR3 sequence (DNA): TGTGCCATCCAAGGAGGGGGGTCCTCTGGGGCCAACGTCCTGACTTTC.